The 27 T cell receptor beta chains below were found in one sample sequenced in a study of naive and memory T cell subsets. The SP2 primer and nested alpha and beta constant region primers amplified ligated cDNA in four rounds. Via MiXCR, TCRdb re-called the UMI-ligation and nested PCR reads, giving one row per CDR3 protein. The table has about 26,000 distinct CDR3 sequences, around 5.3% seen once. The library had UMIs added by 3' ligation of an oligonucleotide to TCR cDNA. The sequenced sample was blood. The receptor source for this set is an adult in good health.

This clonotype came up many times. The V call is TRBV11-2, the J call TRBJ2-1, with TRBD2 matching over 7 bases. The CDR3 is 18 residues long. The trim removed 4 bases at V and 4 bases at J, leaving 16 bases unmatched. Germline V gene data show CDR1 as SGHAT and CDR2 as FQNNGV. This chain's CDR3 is CASSSQHVAGGRYNEQFF. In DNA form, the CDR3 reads TGTGCCAGCAGCTCCCAGCATGTTGCTGGCGGGAGATACAATGAGCAGTTCTTC.

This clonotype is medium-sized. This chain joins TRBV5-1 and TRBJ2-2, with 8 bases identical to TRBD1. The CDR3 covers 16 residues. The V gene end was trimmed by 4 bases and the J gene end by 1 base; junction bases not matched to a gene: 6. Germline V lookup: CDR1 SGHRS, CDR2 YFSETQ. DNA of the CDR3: TGCGCCAGCAGCCTGGGGGGACAGGAGAACACCGGGGAGCTGTTTTTT. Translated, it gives CASSLGGQENTGELFF. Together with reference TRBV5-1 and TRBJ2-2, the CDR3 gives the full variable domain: KAGVTQTPRYLIKTRGQQVTLSCSPISGHRSVSWYQQTPGQGLQFLFEYFSETQRNKGNFPGRFSGRQFSNSRSEMNVSTLELGDSALYLCASSLGGQENTGELFFGEGSRLTVL.

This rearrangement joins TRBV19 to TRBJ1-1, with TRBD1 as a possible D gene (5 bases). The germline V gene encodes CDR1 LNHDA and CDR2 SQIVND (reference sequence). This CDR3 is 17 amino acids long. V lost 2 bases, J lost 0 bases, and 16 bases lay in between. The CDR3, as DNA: TGTGCCAGTAGTATAAGTTGGGGGGGTCAAATGAACACTGAAGCTTTCTTT. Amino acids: CASSISWGGQMNTEAFF.

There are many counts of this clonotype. The DNA for the CDR3 is TGTGCCACGCAGGGAAGGGACACTGAAGCTTTCTTT. This codes for CATQGRDTEAFF. V gene TRBV7-9 combines with J gene TRBJ1-1; D is possibly TRBD1 (5 bases). Germline CDR1 is SEHNR and CDR2 is FQNEAQ (reference sequence). The CDR3 runs to 12 residues. V dropped 10 bases and J dropped 3 bases, with 12 bases sitting between them.

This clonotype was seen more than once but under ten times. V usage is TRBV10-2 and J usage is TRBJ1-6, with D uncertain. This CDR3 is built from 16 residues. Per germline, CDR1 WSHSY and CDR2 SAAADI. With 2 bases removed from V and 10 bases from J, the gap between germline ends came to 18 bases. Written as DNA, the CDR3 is TGCGCCAGCAGTGAGCTTGACATCTCTTTAAGGTCACCCCTCCACTTT. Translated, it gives CASSELDISLRSPLHF.

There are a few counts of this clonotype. CDR3 sequence: CASSLNSGARNEQFF. In DNA form, the CDR3 reads TGTGCCAGCAGCCTCAACTCAGGAGCTAGGAATGAGCAGTTCTTC. The chain recombines TRBV7-3 with TRBJ2-1; D is unclear. The CDR3 sequence is 15 residues long. V lost 5 bases and J lost 7, with 18 bases in between. CDR1 is SGHTA, CDR2 FQGTGA, per germline.

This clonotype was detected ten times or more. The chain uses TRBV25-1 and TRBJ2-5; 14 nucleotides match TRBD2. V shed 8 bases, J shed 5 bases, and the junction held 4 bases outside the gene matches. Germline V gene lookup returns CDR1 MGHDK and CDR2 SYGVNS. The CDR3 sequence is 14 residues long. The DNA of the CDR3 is TGTGCCAGCGGGACTAGCGGGAGTGGCGAGACCCAGTACTTC. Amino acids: CASGTSGSGETQYF.

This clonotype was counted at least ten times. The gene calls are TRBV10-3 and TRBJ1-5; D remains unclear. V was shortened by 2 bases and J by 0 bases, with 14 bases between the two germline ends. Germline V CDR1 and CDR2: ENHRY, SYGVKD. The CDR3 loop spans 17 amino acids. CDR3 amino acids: CAISERAGLYSNQPQHF. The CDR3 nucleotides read TGTGCCATCAGTGAGAGGGCGGGCCTATATAGCAATCAGCCCCAGCATTTT.

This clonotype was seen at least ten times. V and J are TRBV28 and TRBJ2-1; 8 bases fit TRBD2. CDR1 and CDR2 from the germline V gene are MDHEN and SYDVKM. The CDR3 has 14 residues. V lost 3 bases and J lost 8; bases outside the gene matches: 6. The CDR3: CASSFSSGSDEQFF. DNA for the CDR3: TGTGCCAGCAGTTTTTCCAGCGGGAGTGATGAGCAGTTCTTC.

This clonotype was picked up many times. The CDR3, as DNA: TGTGCCAGCAGCCCAACTAGAGGCCCCTACAATGAGCAGTTCTTC. Translating gives CASSPTRGPYNEQFF. The chain has TRBV7-2 and TRBJ2-1; D perhaps matches TRBD2 (5 bases). Trimming cost V 5 bases and J 2 bases, with 13 bases left between them. Germline V gene data show CDR1 as SGHTA and CDR2 as FQGNSA. The CDR3 sequence is 15 residues long.

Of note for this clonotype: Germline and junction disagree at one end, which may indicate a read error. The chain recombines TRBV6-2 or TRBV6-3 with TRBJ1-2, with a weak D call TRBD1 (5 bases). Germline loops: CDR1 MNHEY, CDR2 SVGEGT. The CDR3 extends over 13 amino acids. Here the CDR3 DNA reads TGTGCCAGCCGAGCGGAGGGGTACTATGGCGACACCTTC. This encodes CASRAEGYYGDTF.

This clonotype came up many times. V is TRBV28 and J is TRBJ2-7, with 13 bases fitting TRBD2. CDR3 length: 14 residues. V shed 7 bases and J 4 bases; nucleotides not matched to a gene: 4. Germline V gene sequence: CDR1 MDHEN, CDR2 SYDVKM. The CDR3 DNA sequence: TGTGCCAGCACGTGGACTAGCGGGAGTTACGAGCAGTACTTC. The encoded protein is CASTWTSGSYEQYF.

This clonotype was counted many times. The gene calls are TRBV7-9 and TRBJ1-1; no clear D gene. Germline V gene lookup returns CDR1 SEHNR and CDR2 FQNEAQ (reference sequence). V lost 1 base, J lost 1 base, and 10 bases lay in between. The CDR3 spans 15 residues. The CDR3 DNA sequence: TGTGCCAGCAGCTTAGGGCAGATGGAGAACACTGAAGCTTTCTTT. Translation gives CASSLGQMENTEAFF.

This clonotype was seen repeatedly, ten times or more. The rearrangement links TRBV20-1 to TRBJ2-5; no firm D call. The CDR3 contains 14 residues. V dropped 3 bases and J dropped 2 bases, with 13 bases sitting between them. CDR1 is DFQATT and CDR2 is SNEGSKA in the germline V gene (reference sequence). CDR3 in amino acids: CSASFRLKQETQYF. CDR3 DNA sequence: TGCAGTGCTAGTTTTCGGCTGAAACAAGAGACCCAGTACTTC.

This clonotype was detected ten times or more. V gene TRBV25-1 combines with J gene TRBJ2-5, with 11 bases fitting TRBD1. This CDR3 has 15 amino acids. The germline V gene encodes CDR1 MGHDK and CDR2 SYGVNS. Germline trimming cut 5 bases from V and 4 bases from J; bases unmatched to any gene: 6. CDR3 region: CASSLAGQGAETQYF. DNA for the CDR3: TGTGCCAGCAGTCTTGCTGGACAGGGGGCAGAGACCCAGTACTTC.

In DNA, the CDR3 is TGTGCCAGCAGCCGGGGTGAGGGGAGCTCCTATAATTCACCCCTCCACTTT. Translated, it gives CASSRGEGSSYNSPLHF. The genes are TRBV27 and TRBJ1-6; perhaps TRBD1 as D (5 bases). V was shortened by 6 bases and J by 0 bases, with 15 bases between the two germline ends. This CDR3 is 17 amino acids long. Germline CDR1 reads MNHEY; CDR2 reads SMNVEV (reference sequence).

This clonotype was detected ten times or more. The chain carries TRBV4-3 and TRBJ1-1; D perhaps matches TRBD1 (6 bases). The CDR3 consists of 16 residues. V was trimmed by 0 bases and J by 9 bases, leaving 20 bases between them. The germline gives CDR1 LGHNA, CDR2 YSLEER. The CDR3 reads CASSQDRQGPLSKAFF. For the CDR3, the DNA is TGCGCCAGCAGCCAAGATCGGCAGGGGCCCCTATCAAAAGCTTTCTTT.

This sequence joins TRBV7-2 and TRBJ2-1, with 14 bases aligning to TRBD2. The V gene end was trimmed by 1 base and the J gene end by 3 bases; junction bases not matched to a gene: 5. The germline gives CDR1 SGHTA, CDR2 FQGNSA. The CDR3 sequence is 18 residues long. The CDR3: CASSLEGTSGRFYNEQFF. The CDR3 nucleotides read TGTGCCAGCAGCTTAGAGGGGACTAGCGGGAGATTCTACAATGAGCAGTTCTTC.

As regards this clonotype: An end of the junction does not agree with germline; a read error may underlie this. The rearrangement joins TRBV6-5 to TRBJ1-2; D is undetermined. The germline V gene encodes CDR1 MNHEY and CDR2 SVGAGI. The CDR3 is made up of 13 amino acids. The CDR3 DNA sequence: TGTGCCAGCAGTTACGACTCATCCTATGGCGACACCTTC. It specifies CASSYDSSYGDTF.

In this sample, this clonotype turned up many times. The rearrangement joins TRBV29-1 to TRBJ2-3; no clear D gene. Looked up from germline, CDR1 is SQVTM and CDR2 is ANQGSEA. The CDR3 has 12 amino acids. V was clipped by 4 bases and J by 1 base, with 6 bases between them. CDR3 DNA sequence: TGCAGCGTTGGACCGGGCACAGATACGCAGTATTTT. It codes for CSVGPGTDTQYF.

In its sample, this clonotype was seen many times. CDR3 nucleotide sequence: TGTGCCAGTAGGTCGACGGATCTCATGAACACTGAAGCTTTCTTT. Translating it yields CASRSTDLMNTEAFF. J is TRBJ1-1 and V is TRBV19; D remains ambiguous. The CDR3 has 15 residues. The ends were cut back, 6 bases at V and 0 bases at J, with 14 bases in the middle. Germline values: CDR1 LNHDA, CDR2 SQIVND (reference sequence). Full variable domain (remainder filled in from reference TRBV19 and TRBJ1-1): DGGITQSPKYLFRKEGQNVTLSCEQNLNHDAMYWYRQDPGQGLRLIYYSQIVNDFQKGDIAEGYSVSREKKESFPLTVTSAQKNPTAFYLCASRSTDLMNTEAFFGQGTRLTVV.

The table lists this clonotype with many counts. In DNA, the CDR3 is TGCAGTGCTAGTAATGGGCGTGAAAAACTGTTTTTT. Protein sequence: CSASNGREKLFF. J is TRBJ1-4 and V is TRBV20-1; D is ambiguous. Trimming shortened V by 3 bases and J by 7 bases, and 9 bases separated the two germline ends. The CDR3 covers 12 residues. Germline V CDR1 and CDR2: DFQATT, SNEGSKA (reference sequence).

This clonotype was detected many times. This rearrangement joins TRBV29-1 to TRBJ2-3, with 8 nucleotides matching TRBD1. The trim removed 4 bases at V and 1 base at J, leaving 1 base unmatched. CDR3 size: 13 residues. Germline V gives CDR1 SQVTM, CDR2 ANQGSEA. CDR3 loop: CSVAGGGTDTQYF. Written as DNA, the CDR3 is TGCAGCGTTGCAGGGGGCGGCACAGATACGCAGTATTTT.

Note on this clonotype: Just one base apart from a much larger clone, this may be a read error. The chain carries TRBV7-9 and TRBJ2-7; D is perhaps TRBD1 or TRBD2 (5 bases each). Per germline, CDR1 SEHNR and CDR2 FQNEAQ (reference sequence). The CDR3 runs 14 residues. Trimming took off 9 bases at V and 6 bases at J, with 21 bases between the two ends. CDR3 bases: TGTGCCAGAAGCCCACCCCTGGCCGGGACCGAGCAGTACTTC. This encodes CARSPPLAGTEQYF.

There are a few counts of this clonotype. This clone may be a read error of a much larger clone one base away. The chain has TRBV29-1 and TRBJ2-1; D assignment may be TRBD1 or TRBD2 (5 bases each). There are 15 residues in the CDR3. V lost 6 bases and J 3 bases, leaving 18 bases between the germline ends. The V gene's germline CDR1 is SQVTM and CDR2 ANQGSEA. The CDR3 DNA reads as TGCAGCGTGGAAAAGGGGAGCGGATGCTACAATGAGCAGTTCTTC. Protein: CSVEKGSGCYNEQFF.

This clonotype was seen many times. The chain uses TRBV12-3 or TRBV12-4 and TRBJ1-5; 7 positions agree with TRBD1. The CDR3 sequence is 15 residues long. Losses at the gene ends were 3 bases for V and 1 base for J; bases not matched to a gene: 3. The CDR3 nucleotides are TGTGCCAGCAGTTTGGTGGACAGGAGCAATCAGCCCCAGCATTTT. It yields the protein CASSLVDRSNQPQHF.

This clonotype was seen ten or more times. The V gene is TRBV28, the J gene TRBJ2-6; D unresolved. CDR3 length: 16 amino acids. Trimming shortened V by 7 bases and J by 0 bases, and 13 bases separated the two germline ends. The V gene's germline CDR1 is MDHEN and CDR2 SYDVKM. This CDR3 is CASNSALTSGANVLTF. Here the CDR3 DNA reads TGTGCCAGCAATTCGGCTCTTACCTCTGGGGCCAACGTCCTGACTTTC.